Listed below are T cell receptor beta chains from one sample, sequenced in a study of identifying expanded T cells in peripheral blood. The method was immunoSEQ multiplex PCR; TCRdb's version includes in-frame clones alone and lacks a portion of them. The data hold about 110,000 clones, with 88% observed a single time. Input material: blood. These TCRs come from a person aged 18 to 70 in good health. Each CDR3 is given with its conserved first and last residue. The D gene is left open where the match is weak. The size entry is marked missing in some rows and otherwise reads once, few, many or a size class.

j_call: TRBJ2-7
d_call: TRBD1
v_call: TRBV14
clone_size: .
cdr3_nt: TGTGCCAGCAGCCGCCGAGGGACAGCGTTCTCCTACGAGCAGTACTTC
cdr3_aa: CASSRRGTAFSYEQYF

j_call: TRBJ2-5
d_call: TRBD1
v_call: TRBV23-1
clone_size: .
cdr3_nt: TGCGCCAGCAGTCAACCGGGACAGGGCCCTCAAGAGACCCAGTACTTC
cdr3_aa: CASSQPGQGPQETQYF

j_call: TRBJ2-1
d_call: .
v_call: TRBV5-1
clone_size: .
cdr3_nt: TGCGCCAGCAGCTTGGGACAAACCTACAATGAGCAGTTCTTC
cdr3_aa: CASSLGQTYNEQFF

j_call: TRBJ1-4
d_call: .
v_call: TRBV4-3
clone_size: once
cdr3_nt: TGCGCCAGCAGCCAAGAACTAAGGAATGAAAAACTGTTTTTT
cdr3_aa: CASSQELRNEKLFF

j_call: TRBJ1-1
d_call: .
v_call: TRBV14
clone_size: once
cdr3_nt: TGTGCCAGCAGCCAAGGACTCTACCTAGCGGACACTGAAGCTTTCTTT
cdr3_aa: CASSQGLYLADTEAFF

j_call: TRBJ2-7
d_call: .
v_call: TRBV7-3
clone_size: once
cdr3_nt: TGTGCCAGCAGCTTAAGCGGGGAGACCTACGAGCAGTACTTC
cdr3_aa: CASSLSGETYEQYF

j_call: TRBJ2-7
d_call: TRBD2
v_call: TRBV5-4
clone_size: .
cdr3_nt: TGTGCCAGCAGCTTGGGAGGGACTAGCGGGAACTACGAGCAGTACTTC
cdr3_aa: CASSLGGTSGNYEQYF

j_call: TRBJ1-2
d_call: .
v_call: TRBV15
clone_size: once
cdr3_nt: TGTGCCACCAGCAGAGCCCAAGGACAGCCGTATGGCTACACCTTC
cdr3_aa: CATSRAQGQPYGYTF

j_call: TRBJ1-3
d_call: TRBD1
v_call: TRBV9
clone_size: .
cdr3_nt: TGTGCCAGCAGCGTGGGACAGGGACGAGTTTCTGGAAACACCATATATTTT
cdr3_aa: CASSVGQGRVSGNTIYF

j_call: TRBJ2-5
d_call: TRBD1
v_call: TRBV29-1
clone_size: few
cdr3_nt: TGCAGCATGGGACAGGGTGAAGAGACCCAGTACTTC
cdr3_aa: CSMGQGEETQYF

j_call: TRBJ1-5
d_call: .
v_call: TRBV4-2
clone_size: .
cdr3_nt: TGTGCCAGCAGCCTGGAGGGGTATAGCAATCAGCCCCAGCATTTT
cdr3_aa: CASSLEGYSNQPQHF

j_call: TRBJ1-6
d_call: .
v_call: TRBV5-1
clone_size: .
cdr3_nt: TGCGCCAGCAGCTTGGAGGCAGCCAATTCACCCCTCCACTTT
cdr3_aa: CASSLEAANSPLHF

j_call: TRBJ2-7
d_call: .
v_call: TRBV19
clone_size: .
cdr3_nt: TGTGCCAGTAGTCTACAGGGTTACGAGCAGTACTTC
cdr3_aa: CASSLQGYEQYF

j_call: TRBJ2-1
d_call: .
v_call: TRBV6-5
clone_size: .
cdr3_nt: TGTGCCAGCAGTTACTCGACCGGGGCAGGTAGCAATGAGCAGTTCTTC
cdr3_aa: CASSYSTGAGSNEQFF

j_call: TRBJ2-7
d_call: TRBD2
v_call: TRBV19
clone_size: .
cdr3_nt: TGTGCCAGTAGCCCCCCAGGAGCGGGGATCCCCTACGAGCAGTACTTC
cdr3_aa: CASSPPGAGIPYEQYF

j_call: TRBJ1-1
d_call: TRBD1
v_call: TRBV29-1
clone_size: .
cdr3_nt: TGCAGCGTTGGAGACAGGGCGAACACTGAAGCTTTCTTT
cdr3_aa: CSVGDRANTEAFF

j_call: TRBJ1-6
d_call: TRBD1
v_call: TRBV6-5
clone_size: .
cdr3_nt: TGTGCCAGCAGTTACTCCAGGGACAGTTATAATTCACCCCTCCACTTT
cdr3_aa: CASSYSRDSYNSPLHF

j_call: TRBJ2-7
d_call: .
v_call: TRBV15
clone_size: few
cdr3_nt: TGTGCCACCCAAAAAGGGGGGACAGCCTCCTACGAGCAGTACTTC
cdr3_aa: CATQKGGTASYEQYF

j_call: TRBJ2-3
d_call: .
v_call: TRBV6-1
clone_size: .
cdr3_nt: TGTGCCAGCACCACGACAGGCAACACAGATACGCAGTATTTT
cdr3_aa: CASTTTGNTDTQYF

j_call: TRBJ2-2
d_call: .
v_call: TRBV18
clone_size: .
cdr3_nt: TGTGCCAGCTCACCGGCGGAGACGCGGGAGCTGTTTTTT
cdr3_aa: CASSPAETRELFF

j_call: TRBJ1-3
d_call: .
v_call: TRBV11-2
clone_size: .
cdr3_nt: TGTGCCAGCAGCTTAGACAGCAGCACCATATATTTT
cdr3_aa: CASSLDSSTIYF

j_call: TRBJ2-2
d_call: TRBD2
v_call: TRBV10-2
clone_size: once
cdr3_nt: TGCGCCAGCCGGACTAGCGGGAGGGGGAACACCGGGGAGCTGTTTTTT
cdr3_aa: CASRTSGRGNTGELFF

j_call: TRBJ2-3
d_call: .
v_call: TRBV9
clone_size: .
cdr3_nt: TGTGCCAGCAGCGTGGGAGTCACAGATACGCAGTATTTT
cdr3_aa: CASSVGVTDTQYF

j_call: TRBJ2-5
d_call: TRBD1
v_call: TRBV5-1
clone_size: .
cdr3_nt: TGCGCCAGCAGCCGTAAGACAGGGGGGTTCCAAGAGACCCAGTACTTC
cdr3_aa: CASSRKTGGFQETQYF

j_call: TRBJ1-6
d_call: TRBD1
v_call: TRBV6-1
clone_size: .
cdr3_nt: TGTGCCAGCAGCCAGGGGACAGTCCTCTTCCCCCTCCACTTT
cdr3_aa: CASSQGTVLFPLHF

j_call: TRBJ2-2
d_call: .
v_call: TRBV7-9
clone_size: .
cdr3_nt: TGTGCCAGCCCACCAGTCTCCGGGGAGCTGTTTTTT
cdr3_aa: CASPPVSGELFF

j_call: TRBJ2-1
d_call: .
v_call: TRBV19
clone_size: .
cdr3_nt: TGTGCCAGTAGTACTAGCTCCTACAATGAGCAGTTCTTC
cdr3_aa: CASSTSSYNEQFF

j_call: TRBJ1-1
d_call: .
v_call: TRBV7-8
clone_size: .
cdr3_nt: TGTGCCAGCAGCTGGACAGTCTTCACGGGTACTGAAGCTTTCTTT
cdr3_aa: CASSWTVFTGTEAFF

j_call: TRBJ2-3
d_call: .
v_call: TRBV9
clone_size: .
cdr3_nt: TGTGCCAGCAGCGTCAGGGGGGTTGACACAGATACGCAGTATTTT
cdr3_aa: CASSVRGVDTDTQYF

j_call: TRBJ2-3
d_call: .
v_call: TRBV28
clone_size: .
cdr3_nt: TGTGCCAGCAGTTTAGCGGGGACCACAGATACGCAGTATTTT
cdr3_aa: CASSLAGTTDTQYF

j_call: TRBJ2-5
d_call: TRBD2
v_call: TRBV7-6
clone_size: .
cdr3_nt: TGTGCCAGCAGCTTTAGCGGGGAAGAGACCCAGTACTTC
cdr3_aa: CASSFSGEETQYF

j_call: TRBJ1-4
d_call: TRBD1
v_call: TRBV30
clone_size: .
cdr3_nt: TGTGCCTGGAGCCGTAAACAGGGGTCTAATGAAAAACTGTTTTTT
cdr3_aa: CAWSRKQGSNEKLFF

j_call: TRBJ1-2
d_call: .
v_call: TRBV25-1
clone_size: .
cdr3_nt: TGTGCCAGCAGCGAAACCCTCACTAGCTATGGCTACACCTTC
cdr3_aa: CASSETLTSYGYTF